The 29 T cell receptor beta chains listed next were all sequenced from one sample in a study of T cell responses to AZD1222 COVID-19 vaccine. Clones were sequenced by immunoSEQ multiplex PCR, and TCRdb holds only the in-frame ones, with some missing. Here the sample spans about 86,000 clones, roughly nine tenths being singletons. Sequencing used peripheral blood, obtained on day 0 of AZD1222 vaccination. The receptors derive from an adult in good health.

The chain links TRBV19 to TRBJ2-2; D perhaps matches TRBD2 (6 bases). The CDR3 consists of 18 residues. In germline, CDR1 is LNHDA, CDR2 SQIVND (reference sequence). The ends were cut back, 0 bases at V and 1 base at J, with 15 bases in the middle. The CDR3 region is CASSIDLGRALNTGELFF. CDR3 in DNA: TGTGCCAGTAGTATAGATCTCGGGAGAGCCTTGAACACCGGGGAGCTGTTTTTT.

The rearrangement links TRBV11-1 to TRBJ2-2; D is unresolved. CDR3 length: 15 residues. The germline V gene encodes CDR1 SGHAT and CDR2 FQDESV (reference sequence). V lost 5 bases and J 6 bases, leaving 16 bases between the germline ends. The CDR3 region is CASSLRLGEAGELFF. The CDR3 DNA is TGTGCCAGCAGCCTCCGTTTAGGAGAGGCCGGGGAGCTGTTTTTT.

Comments on this clone: The sample holds other DNA sequences that translate to the same CDR3. The V call is TRBV24-1, the J call TRBJ2-5; no clear D gene. Germline V gene data show CDR1 as KGHDR and CDR2 as SFDVKD. The CDR3 consists of 12 residues. V was shortened by 2 bases and J by 5 bases, with 5 bases between the two germline ends. CDR3 amino acids: CATSDSRETQYF. The DNA for the CDR3 is TGTGCCACCAGTGATTCTCGGGAGACCCAGTACTTC.

CDR3 sequence: CASSRDSGVGQPQHF. The CDR3 nucleotides are TGTGCCAGTAGTAGAGACTCAGGGGTGGGTCAGCCCCAGCATTTT. V usage is TRBV19 and J usage is TRBJ1-5; D perhaps matches TRBD1 (6 bases). This CDR3 region has 15 residues. V shed 4 bases and J shed 6 bases, with 16 bases lying between them. Germline V CDR1 and CDR2: LNHDA, SQIVND (reference sequence).

This chain's CDR3 is CASSPGQGLVGNTIYF. CDR3 coding DNA: TGTGCCAGCAGCCCCGGACAGGGTTTAGTAGGAAACACCATATATTTT. The rearrangement uses TRBV7-2 and TRBJ1-3; 8 bases are shared with TRBD1. This CDR3 is 16 amino acids long. Trimming removed 5 bases from V and 4 bases from J; junction bases left unmatched: 10. Per the germline V gene, CDR1 is SGHTA and CDR2 is FQGNSA.

The chain links TRBV29-1 to TRBJ1-2, with D possibly being TRBD1 (5 bases). The CDR3 is made up of 13 amino acids. Trimming removed 2 bases at V and 4 bases at J, with 11 bases between. Per germline, CDR1 SQVTM and CDR2 ANQGSEA. The CDR3 loop reads CSVEPQGTYGYTF. In nucleotides, the CDR3 is TGCAGCGTTGAACCCCAGGGTACCTATGGCTACACCTTC.

The chain combines TRBV6-1 with TRBJ2-5; 9 bases fit TRBD2. V dropped 4 bases and J dropped 5; count of bases not matched to a gene: 11. This CDR3 contains 16 residues. Germline-derived CDR1 and CDR2 are MNHNS and SASEGT. The CDR3 is CASSGGASGKLETQYF. CDR3 coding DNA: TGTGCCAGCAGTGGGGGGGCTAGCGGGAAACTGGAGACCCAGTACTTC.

The V and J genes are TRBV3-1 (or the pseudogene TRBV3-2) and TRBJ2-7, with 10 bases matching TRBD2. Germline V lookup: CDR1 LGHDT, CDR2 YNNKEL (reference sequence). The J segment lost 5 bases and the V segment lost 1 base, leaving 11 bases of the junction unmatched. This CDR3 contains 17 residues. CDR3 sequence: CASSQVRSVSGRDEQYF. CDR3 sequence (DNA): TGTGCCAGCAGCCAAGTTCGCTCGGTCAGCGGGAGGGACGAGCAGTACTTC.

The genes are TRBV6-2 or TRBV6-3 and TRBJ2-1; the D is unclear. The V end was cut by 2 bases, the J end by 9 bases, with 8 bases between. The CDR3 is 12 amino acids. Germline lookup yields CDR1 MNHEY and CDR2 SVGEGT. This CDR3 reads CASSYLATEQFF. DNA of the CDR3: TGTGCCAGCAGTTACCTGGCCACTGAGCAGTTCTTC.

The chain is built from TRBV5-1 and TRBJ2-7, with unresolved D. The germline gives CDR1 SGHRS, CDR2 YFSETQ. The CDR3 extends over 14 amino acids. The germline V and J ends were trimmed by 0 bases and 0 bases, with 7 bases remaining between them. CDR3 protein: CASSLASYSYEQYF. In nucleotides, the CDR3 is TGCGCCAGCAGCTTGGCGTCTTACTCCTACGAGCAGTACTTC.

The chain couples TRBV7-6 to TRBJ2-7; 7 bases match TRBD2. Germline CDR1 is SGHVS and CDR2 is FNYEAQ. The CDR3 has 13 residues. After removal of 2 bases from V and 7 bases from J, the junction contained 5 bases not matched to a gene. In DNA, the CDR3 is TGTGCCAGCAGCTTATGGGACGGGGGGGAGCAGTACTTC. Protein product: CASSLWDGGEQYF.

A note on this clone: A read error may account for a junction end that differs from germline. The chain uses TRBV5-1 and TRBJ1-6; 12 nucleotides match TRBD1. Germline CDR1 and CDR2: SGHRS and YFSETQ. There are 19 residues in the CDR3. The DNA of the CDR3 is TGCGCCAGCAGCCAGATGGGACAGGGGGCTACCGCCTACAATTCACCCCTCCACTTT. Translation: CASSQMGQGATAYNSPLHF.

V usage is TRBV20-1 and J usage is TRBJ2-7, with D maybe TRBD1 (6 bases). The CDR3 is 12 residues long. CDR1 and CDR2 (germline): DFQATT, SNEGSKA (reference sequence). The V end was cut by 3 bases, the J end by 12 bases, with 18 bases between. CDR3 DNA sequence: TGCAGTGCTAGTCCCAGACAGGATCGGAGGTACTTC. Translated, it gives CSASPRQDRRYF.

The genes are TRBV6-5 and TRBJ2-7, with 9 bases aligning to TRBD1. Germline-derived CDR1 and CDR2 are MNHEY and SVGAGI. The V and J ends lost 5 bases and 6 bases, in that order; junction bases with no gene match: 11. This CDR3 comprises 15 residues. The CDR3 region is CASSPSRDRVSEQYF. The CDR3 nucleotides read TGTGCCAGCAGTCCGTCCCGGGACAGGGTGAGCGAGCAGTACTTC.

The V call is TRBV30, the J call TRBJ2-2; D may be TRBD2 (6 bases). Germline values: CDR1 GTSNPN, CDR2 SVGIG (reference sequence). CDR3 length: 15 amino acids. CDR3 amino acids: CATGRGLVNTGELFF. Written as DNA, the CDR3 is TGTGCTACGGGGCGGGGATTGGTGAACACCGGGGAGCTGTTTTTT. The full variable domain, completed using reference TRBV30 and TRBJ2-2, is SQTIHQWPATLVQPVGSPLSLECTVEGTSNPNLYWYRQAAGRGLQLLFYSVGIGQISSEVPQNLSASRPQDRQFILSSKKLLLSDSGFYLCATGRGLVNTGELFFGEGSRLTVL.

The chain joins TRBV20-1 to TRBJ1-1; no definite D call. Germline V gives CDR1 DFQATT, CDR2 SNEGSKA (reference sequence). This CDR3 is 11 amino acids long. V lost 5 bases, J lost 11 bases, and 15 bases lay in between. The CDR3 DNA reads TGCAGTGCTTACGACCCCCCCGCCGCTTTCTTT. It is translated as CSAYDPPAAFF.

This clone was counted once. The chain links TRBV5-1 to TRBJ2-7, with 8 bases lining up with TRBD1. CDR1 and CDR2 (germline): SGHRS, YFSETQ. J was trimmed by 7 bases and V by 0 bases; bases with no gene match: 6. The CDR3 is made up of 14 amino acids. DNA for the CDR3: TGCGCCAGCAGCTTGGAACAGGGGGTAGGGGAGCAGTACTTC. This gives the protein CASSLEQGVGEQYF. The full variable domain, its missing parts supplied by reference TRBV5-1 and TRBJ2-7, is KAGVTQTPRYLIKTRGQQVTLSCSPISGHRSVSWYQQTPGQGLQFLFEYFSETQRNKGNFPGRFSGRQFSNSRSEMNVSTLELGDSALYLCASSLEQGVGEQYFGPGTRLTVT.

V gene TRBV4-3 combines with J gene TRBJ2-7; 11 positions match TRBD2. CDR1 is LGHNA, CDR2 YSLEER, per germline. V trimming: 2 bases; J trimming: 2 bases; junction bases outside the gene matches: 8. CDR3 length equals 17 residues. This chain's CDR3 is CASSQNYLAGGPYEQYF. CDR3 in DNA: TGCGCCAGCAGCCAAAACTATCTAGCGGGGGGTCCCTACGAGCAGTACTTC.

This clone is a singleton in its sample. The V gene is TRBV28, the J gene TRBJ1-4; 10 nucleotides match TRBD1. V was pared by 5 bases and J by 8 bases, with 5 bases of the junction left unmatched. The CDR3 covers 14 residues. Germline loops: CDR1 MDHEN, CDR2 SYDVKM. CDR3: CASSRTGGGEKLFF. In DNA form, the CDR3 reads TGTGCCAGCAGTCGGACAGGGGGTGGCGAAAAACTGTTTTTT.

The gene calls are TRBV18 and TRBJ2-7; 8 bases fit TRBD1. Germline-derived CDR1 and CDR2 are KGHSH and LQKENI. V gave up 3 bases and J gave up 5 bases; unmatched junction bases: 6. CDR3 length equals 14 residues. CDR3 nucleotides: TGTGCCAGCTCACCTAGGACAGGGAGCAACGAGCAGTACTTC. It is translated as CASSPRTGSNEQYF.

This clone was observed a single time. The chain links TRBV6-6 to TRBJ2-1; D unclear. Germline V gives CDR1 MNHNY, CDR2 SVGAGI (reference sequence). The CDR3 has 11 residues. The germline V and J ends were trimmed by 5 bases and 9 bases, with 8 bases remaining between them. Written as DNA, the CDR3 is TGTGCCAGCAGTGCGGTGAGTGAGCAGTTCTTC. It encodes CASSAVSEQFF.

The chain is built from TRBV3-1 (or the pseudogene TRBV3-2) and TRBJ2-3; D call uncertain. Germline V gene sequence: CDR1 LGHDT, CDR2 YNNKEL (reference sequence). The CDR3 spans 10 residues. Trimming took 8 bases from V and 7 from J, leaving 7 bases between them. CDR3 loop: CASGSHTQYF. The CDR3 nucleotides are TGTGCCAGCGGATCGCATACGCAGTATTTT.

The chain links TRBV5-1 to TRBJ2-3; 7 positions agree with TRBD2. This CDR3 spans 15 amino acids. Germline V gives CDR1 SGHRS, CDR2 YFSETQ. V gave up 3 bases and J gave up 6 bases; unmatched junction bases: 10. CDR3 DNA sequence: TGCGCCAGCAGCTACGGACTAGACAACCTCGATACGCAGTATTTT. Its translation: CASSYGLDNLDTQYF.

This clone was recorded a few times. The J gene is TRBJ1-1, the V gene TRBV3-1 (or the pseudogene TRBV3-2); a possible D gene is TRBD1 (6 bases). The germline V gene encodes CDR1 LGHDT and CDR2 YNNKEL (reference sequence). V lost 3 bases, J lost 11 bases, and 16 bases lay in between. CDR3 size: 13 residues. This CDR3 is CASSHGGRGWAFF. The CDR3 coding sequence is TGTGCCAGCAGCCACGGGGGCCGGGGTTGGGCTTTCTTT.

This chain uses TRBV5-4 with TRBJ2-5; 12 positions agree with TRBD2. Germline V gene data show CDR1 as SGHNT and CDR2 as YYREEE (reference sequence). The CDR3 contains 14 residues. V lost 10 bases to trimming and J lost 7 bases; unmatched junction nucleotides: 11. The chain's CDR3 is CAWSSGRVMGTQYF. In nucleotides, the CDR3 is TGTGCCTGGTCTAGCGGGAGGGTCATGGGGACCCAGTACTTC.

This rearrangement joins TRBV18 to TRBJ2-3; D might be TRBD1 or TRBD2, each matching 7 bases. Germline-derived CDR1 and CDR2 are KGHSH and LQKENI. This CDR3 is built from 15 residues. V lost 3 bases and J 6 bases, leaving 16 bases between the germline ends. The CDR3 bases are TGTGCCAGCTCACCCAGGGGGACTAAGGTTGATACGCAGTATTTT. This codes for CASSPRGTKVDTQYF.

The table lists this clone with a count of one. This rearrangement joins TRBV3-1 (or the pseudogene TRBV3-2) to TRBJ1-1, with a weak D call TRBD1 (6 bases). Germline CDR1 and CDR2: LGHDT and YNNKEL (reference sequence). Trimming pared 1 base from V and 4 bases from J, leaving 10 bases between. The CDR3 covers 14 residues. This CDR3 is CASSQVQGSTEAFF. CDR3 DNA sequence: TGTGCCAGCAGCCAAGTACAGGGTAGCACTGAAGCTTTCTTT.

The chain recombines TRBV11-2 with TRBJ1-1; a possible D gene is TRBD1 (6 bases). The CDR3 has 16 residues. Trimming shortened V by 1 base and J by 4 bases, and 16 bases separated the two germline ends. Germline CDR1 and CDR2: SGHAT and FQNNGV. The CDR3 protein is CASSLVGRGLSTEAFF. CDR3 DNA: TGTGCCAGCAGCTTAGTTGGCAGGGGTTTGAGCACTGAAGCTTTCTTT.

The J gene is TRBJ1-1, the V gene TRBV20-1; D unclear. From germline, CDR1 is DFQATT and CDR2 SNEGSKA (reference sequence). V lost 2 bases and J lost 11, with 9 bases in between. The CDR3 loop spans 10 amino acids. The CDR3 is CSARQVGAFF. CDR3 in DNA: TGCAGTGCTAGACAGGTTGGGGCTTTCTTT.